This is a list of T cell receptor beta chains from one sample in a study of T cell responses to AZD1222 COVID-19 vaccine. Profiled with immunoSEQ multiplex PCR; TCRdb holds only in-frame clones, not every one. The table has about 110,000 clones, 90% to 95% seen once. The sequenced sample was peripheral blood, obtained on day 0 of AZD1222 vaccination. The receptors come from an adult in good health. Both conserved end residues are part of each CDR3. Each record gives: V gene, D gene, J gene, CDR3 length, CDR3 DNA, CDR3 protein. A D gene is named only where the DNA matches it firmly.

>TRBV12-5|NA|TRBJ1-6|15
TGTGCTAGTGGTTTGGTCGGGACACAGTATTCACCCCTCCACTTT
CASGLVGTQYSPLHF
>TRBV5-8|NA|TRBJ1-2|13
TGTGCCAGCAGCTTGACAGCTAGCTATGGCTACACCTTC
CASSLTASYGYTF
>TRBV5-6|NA|TRBJ1-2|15
TGTGCCAGCAGCTCGGATCCGGGGGCCAACTATGGCTACACCTTC
CASSSDPGANYGYTF
>TRBV12-3/TRBV12-4|TRBD1|TRBJ2-7|13
TGTGCCAGCAGAAGACAGGGAGCTGACGAGCAGTACTTC
CASRRQGADEQYF
>TRBV5-1|TRBD1|TRBJ1-4|15
TGCGCCAGCAGGGCCGAGACAGGGCGAAGTGAAAAACTGTTTTTT
CASRAETGRSEKLFF
>TRBV30|TRBD1|TRBJ1-1|11
TGTGCCTGGACTAGGGACAGTAGAGCTTTCTTT
CAWTRDSRAFF
>TRBV4-1|TRBD1|TRBJ1-5|15
TGCGCCAGCAGCCAACCTACCCTGACAGGGCAGCCCCAGCATTTT
CASSQPTLTGQPQHF
>TRBV7-9|NA|TRBJ2-1|15
TGTGCCAGCAGCTTAGTGGGGTGGGAGAACAATGAGCAGTTCTTC
CASSLVGWENNEQFF
>TRBV6-2/TRBV6-3|NA|TRBJ1-1|13
TGTGCCAGCAGTTACAGGGGCAACACTGAAGCTTTCTTT
CASSYRGNTEAFF
>TRBV7-2|NA|TRBJ1-1|13
TGTGCCAGCAGCTTAATTTACGACACTGAAGCTTTCTTT
CASSLIYDTEAFF
>TRBV3-1/TRBV3-2|NA|TRBJ2-3|14
TGTGCCAGCAGCCAAATGTCGGGAGCAGATACGCAGTATTTT
CASSQMSGADTQYF
>TRBV19|TRBD1|TRBJ1-1|15
TGTGCCAGTAGTATAGAGCAAGGGGGCTCCACTGAAGCTTTCTTT
CASSIEQGGSTEAFF
>TRBV2|NA|TRBJ2-3|13
TGTGCCAGCAGTGAAGTTGGGACAAATACGCAGTATTTT
CASSEVGTNTQYF
>TRBV19|TRBD1|TRBJ1-5|17
TGTGCCAGTATCTCCGGGACAGGGGGCTCTAGCAATCAGCCCCAGCATTTT
CASISGTGGSSNQPQHF
>TRBV19|NA|TRBJ1-4|15
TGTGCCAGTAGCACCCTGGGAGGAGATAATGAAAAACTGTTTTTT
CASSTLGGDNEKLFF
>TRBV3-1/TRBV3-2|TRBD1|TRBJ1-2|14
TGTGCCAGCAGCCGATGGACAGGGGGCGAGGGCTACACCTTC
CASSRWTGGEGYTF
>TRBV5-1|NA|TRBJ2-1|15
TGCGCCAGCAGCTTGGCGGGGACACCCTACGATGAGCAGTTCTTC
CASSLAGTPYDEQFF
>TRBV5-1|NA|TRBJ2-1|14
TGCGCCAGCAGCTTGGGGACAGCGTACAATGAGCAGTTCTTC
CASSLGTAYNEQFF
>TRBV2|NA|TRBJ2-1|15
TGTGCCAGCAGTCCCCGACTTGCCTCCTACAATGAGCAGTTCTTC
CASSPRLASYNEQFF
>TRBV9|NA|TRBJ2-5|15
TGTGCCAGCAGCGTTGGACTGCAGTACCAAGAGACCCAGTACTTC
CASSVGLQYQETQYF
>TRBV5-4|NA|TRBJ2-2|16
TGTGCCAGCAGCTTGTCCAGGTGGAGGAACACCGGGGAGCTGTTTTTT
CASSLSRWRNTGELFF
>TRBV7-7|NA|TRBJ1-3|16
TGTGCTAGCACCCGGGCTGGACGGGACTCTGGAAACACCATATATTTT
CASTRAGRDSGNTIYF
>TRBV25-1|TRBD1|TRBJ2-7|15
TGTGCCAGCAGTGAATGGGGACAGGGGAACTACGAGCAGTACTTC
CASSEWGQGNYEQYF
>TRBV6-1|NA|TRBJ1-4|13
TGTGCCAGCAGTGAAAACAGGGTTGAAAAACTGTTTTTT
CASSENRVEKLFF
>TRBV4-3|NA|TRBJ1-2|13
TGCGCCAGCAGCCAAGACTCCAGGGGTGGCTACACCTTC
CASSQDSRGGYTF
>TRBV6-2/TRBV6-3|NA|TRBJ2-1|13
TGTGCCAGCAGTCCCCGACCCTACAATGAGCAGTTCTTC
CASSPRPYNEQFF
>TRBV6-5|NA|TRBJ1-5|14
TGTGCCAGCAGTTCAACAGGGTTAGGGCAGCCCCAGCATTTT
CASSSTGLGQPQHF
>TRBV19|NA|TRBJ2-2|15
TGTGCCAGTAGTCCGGGAGACAGGGAAACCGGGGAGCTGTTTTTT
CASSPGDRETGELFF
>TRBV6-5|NA|TRBJ2-7|13
TGTGCCAGCAGTTCCGGGCCCCCTAGGGAGCAGTACTTC
CASSSGPPREQYF
>TRBV5-4|TRBD2|TRBJ2-7|16
TGTGCCAGCAGCTTGGGCGGGACTAGCGGGAGGTACGAGCAGTACTTC
CASSLGGTSGRYEQYF
>TRBV5-1|NA|TRBJ2-4|15
TGCGCCAGCAGCTTATCAGTCCTTCAGGGAAACATTCAGTACTTC
CASSLSVLQGNIQYF
>TRBV19|TRBD1|TRBJ1-1|15
TGTGCCAGTAGTACGGGACAGGGGATATATACTGAAGCTTTCTTT
CASSTGQGIYTEAFF
>TRBV18|NA|TRBJ1-4|18
TGTGCCAGCTCACCCAATCACATGGGGGGAACAACTAATGAAAAACTGTTTTTT
CASSPNHMGGTTNEKLFF
>TRBV30|NA|TRBJ1-6|13
TGTGCCTGGACACCGGGGGGGAATTCACCCCTCCACTTT
CAWTPGGNSPLHF
>TRBV3-1/TRBV3-2|NA|TRBJ1-2|14
TGTGCCAGCAGCCAAGGTTCGGTCCTCTATGGCTACACCTTC
CASSQGSVLYGYTF